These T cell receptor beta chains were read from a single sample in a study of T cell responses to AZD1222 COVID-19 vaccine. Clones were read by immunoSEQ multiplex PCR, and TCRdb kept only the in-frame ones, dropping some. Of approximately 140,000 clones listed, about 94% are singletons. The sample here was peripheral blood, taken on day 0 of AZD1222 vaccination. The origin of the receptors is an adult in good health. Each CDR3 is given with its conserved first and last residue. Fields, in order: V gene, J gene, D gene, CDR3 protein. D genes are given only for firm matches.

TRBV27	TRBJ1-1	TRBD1	CASSRRTGDTEAFF
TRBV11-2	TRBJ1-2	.	CASSPLTGENYGYTF
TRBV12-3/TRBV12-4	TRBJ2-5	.	CASRLTETQYF
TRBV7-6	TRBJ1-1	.	CASSLGSNTEAFF
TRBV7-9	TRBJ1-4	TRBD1	CASSHRETGGDNEKLFF
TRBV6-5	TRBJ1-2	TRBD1	CASRQGQTNGYTF
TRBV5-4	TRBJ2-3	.	CASSLMSSGSDTQYF
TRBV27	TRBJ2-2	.	CASSLLGRKNTGELFF
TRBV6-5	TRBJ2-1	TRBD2	CASSTGGINEQFF
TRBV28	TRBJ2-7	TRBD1	CASSSTATGDHEQYF
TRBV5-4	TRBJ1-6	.	CASSLAGKINSPLHF
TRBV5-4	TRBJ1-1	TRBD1	CASSPRTGSNTEAFF
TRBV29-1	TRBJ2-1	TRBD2	CSVELLAGGGEQFF
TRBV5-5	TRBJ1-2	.	CASSLGAGDYGYTF
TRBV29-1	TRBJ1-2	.	CSVDLGLRGGYTF
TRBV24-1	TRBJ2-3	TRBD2	CATRLAGSDTQYF
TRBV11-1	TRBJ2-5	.	CASSLWEQETQYF
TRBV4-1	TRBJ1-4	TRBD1	CASSQEPGQGFASVKLFF
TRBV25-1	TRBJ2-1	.	CASSVSLGEQFF
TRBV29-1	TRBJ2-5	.	CSVEDLGGGRETQYF
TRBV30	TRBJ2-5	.	CAWSSVSSETQYF
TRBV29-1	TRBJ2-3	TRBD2	CSVEHRRGARTDTQYF
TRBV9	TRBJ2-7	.	CASSVERGEQYF
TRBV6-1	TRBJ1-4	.	CASSERLNEKLFF
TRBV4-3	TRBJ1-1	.	CASSQGTEAFF
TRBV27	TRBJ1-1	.	CASSFPGSGAFF
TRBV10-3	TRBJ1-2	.	CAISVQGQLRDGYTF
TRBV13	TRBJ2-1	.	CASSLRGWEYNEQFF
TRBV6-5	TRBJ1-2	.	CASSGGYGYTF
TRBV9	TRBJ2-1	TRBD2	CASRTSGNNEQFF
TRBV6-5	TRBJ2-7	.	CASSYSISGSGEQYF
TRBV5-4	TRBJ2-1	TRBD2	CASSLELGGRAAEQFF
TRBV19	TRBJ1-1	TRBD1	CACKRTGQGRNTEAFF
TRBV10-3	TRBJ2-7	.	CAISESTRDYEQYF
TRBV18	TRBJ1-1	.	CASSPKRGEAFF
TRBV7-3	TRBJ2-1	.	CASSLTVGDGWEQFF
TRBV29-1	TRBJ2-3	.	CSVEVSIMGVGTDTQYF
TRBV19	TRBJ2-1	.	CASRGRGNNEQFF
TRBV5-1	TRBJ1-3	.	CASSDRTASISGNTIYF
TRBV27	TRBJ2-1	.	CASQSYNEQFF